This TCR beta chain originates from a study of neoadjuvant anti-PD-1 for oral cavity cancer. A remark on this clone: As yet, its antigen is unknown.

Patients were newly diagnosed with stage II-IVA oral cavity squamous cell carcinoma without prior systemic or radiation treatment. Study outcomes and limitations: Higher pretreatment Treg/Th17 ratios tracked higher pretreatment blood clonality. TCR analyses covered only a few patients per response group.

Most tumor samples had 4 to 6 ug input DNA in two replicates. Produced via immunoSEQ multiplex PCR; TCRdb's table is partial and in-frame only. The repertoire has some 11,000 clones, around 52% of them found once; the top ten carry approximately 26%. V was cut by 4 bases and J by 2 bases, with 10 bases left in between. Germline V CDR1 and CDR2: MGHRA, YSYEKL. The CDR3 is 14 amino acids. The chain is built from TRBV4-1 and TRBJ2-3, with no clear D. The source was tumor tissue, collected before nivolumab (anti-PD-1) treatment. This TCR derives from a person between 40 and 79 years old with oral cavity squamous cell carcinoma. The CDR3 is CASSLSSFTDTQYF. The CDR3, as DNA: TGCGCCAGCAGCCTCTCGTCGTTCACAGATACGCAGTATTTT.